This record covers a single T cell receptor (beta chain). As yet, its antigen is unknown. Germline values: CDR1 SNHLY, CDR2 FYNNEI. The trim removed 1 base at V and 6 bases at J, leaving 10 bases unmatched. The CDR3 contains 17 residues. The sample originates from a study of CD8 T cells in Susac syndrome. Study as a whole: Treatment at blood withdrawal was none, corticosteroids, or intravenous immunoglobulin alone in Susac syndrome patients. General study results and limits: The Susac syndrome CD4+ T cell repertoires displayed no clonal expansion.

cDNA came from approximately 0.5 to 1 ug RNA primed by random hexamers. The immunoSEQ assay covered 54 Vbeta and 13 Jbeta segments for CDR3. TCRdb used MiXCR to reprocess the immunoSEQ multiplex PCR reads, holding one entry per CDR3 protein. The data hold 150,000 to 200,000 distinct CDR3 sequences, with 90% to 95% observed a single time. It was negative isolation that provided the CD8+ and CD4+ T cells, whereas TEMRA cells were enriched by FACS. The sequence came from a human donor with Susac syndrome. Sequencing input: CD4+ T cells from PBMCs. The rearrangement uses TRBV2 and TRBJ1-4; TRBD1 aligns across 8 bases. The CDR3 coding sequence is TGTGCCAGCAGTGAAGGTGTCGGTGGACAGGGTTATGAAAAACTGTTTTTT. The encoded protein is CASSEGVGGQGYEKLFF.